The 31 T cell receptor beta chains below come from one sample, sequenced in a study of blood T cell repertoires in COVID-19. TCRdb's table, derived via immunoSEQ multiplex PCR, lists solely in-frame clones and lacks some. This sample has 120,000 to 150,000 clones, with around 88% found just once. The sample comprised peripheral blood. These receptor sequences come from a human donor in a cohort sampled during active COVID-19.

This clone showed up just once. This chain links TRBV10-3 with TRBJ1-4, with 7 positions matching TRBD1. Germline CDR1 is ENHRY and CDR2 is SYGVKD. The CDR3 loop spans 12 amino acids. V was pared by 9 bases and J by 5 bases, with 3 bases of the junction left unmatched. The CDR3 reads CAIMDRNEKLFF. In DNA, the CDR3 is TGTGCCATAATGGACAGGAATGAAAAACTGTTTTTT.

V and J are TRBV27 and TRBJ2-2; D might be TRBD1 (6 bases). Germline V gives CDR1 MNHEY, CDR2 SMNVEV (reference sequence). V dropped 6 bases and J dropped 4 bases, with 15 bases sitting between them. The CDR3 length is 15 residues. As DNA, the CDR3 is TGTGCCAGCAGGCGCCTGACAGGCCCCACCGGGGAGCTGTTTTTT. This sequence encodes CASRRLTGPTGELFF.

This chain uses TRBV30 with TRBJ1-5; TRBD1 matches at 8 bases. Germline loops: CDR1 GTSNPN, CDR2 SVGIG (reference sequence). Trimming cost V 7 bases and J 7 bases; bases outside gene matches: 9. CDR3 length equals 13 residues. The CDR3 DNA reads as TGTGCCTACTCTCAGGGGGCGCGGCAGCCCCAGCATTTT. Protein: CAYSQGARQPQHF.

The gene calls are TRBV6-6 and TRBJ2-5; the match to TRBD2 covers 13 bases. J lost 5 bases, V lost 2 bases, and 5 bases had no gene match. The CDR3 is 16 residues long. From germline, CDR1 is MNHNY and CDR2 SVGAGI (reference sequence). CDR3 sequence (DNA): TGTGCCAGCAGTTACCGACTAGCGGGGGGTGCTGAGACCCAGTACTTC. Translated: CASSYRLAGGAETQYF.

The DNA for the CDR3 is TGTGCCAGCAGTAGCGACGGGATCTCTGGAAACACCATATATTTT. Translating it yields CASSSDGISGNTIYF. The chain links TRBV6-2 or TRBV6-3 to TRBJ1-3; no firm D call. Germline V gives CDR1 MNHEY, CDR2 SVGEGT. The CDR3 totals 15 residues. Trimming removed 5 bases at V and 0 bases at J, with 11 bases between.

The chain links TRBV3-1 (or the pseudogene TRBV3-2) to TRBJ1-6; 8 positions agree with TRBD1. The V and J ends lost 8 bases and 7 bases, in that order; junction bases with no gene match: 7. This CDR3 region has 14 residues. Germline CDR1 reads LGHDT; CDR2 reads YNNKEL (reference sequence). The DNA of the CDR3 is TGTGCCAGCGTCGAGGGACAGGAGAATTCACCCCTCCACTTT. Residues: CASVEGQENSPLHF.

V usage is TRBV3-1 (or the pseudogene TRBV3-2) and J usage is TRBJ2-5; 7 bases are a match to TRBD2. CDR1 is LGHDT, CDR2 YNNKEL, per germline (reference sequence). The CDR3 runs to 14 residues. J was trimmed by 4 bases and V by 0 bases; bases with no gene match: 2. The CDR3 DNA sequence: TGTGCCAGCAGCCAAGATGGGAGGGCAGAGACCCAGTACTTC. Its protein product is CASSQDGRAETQYF.

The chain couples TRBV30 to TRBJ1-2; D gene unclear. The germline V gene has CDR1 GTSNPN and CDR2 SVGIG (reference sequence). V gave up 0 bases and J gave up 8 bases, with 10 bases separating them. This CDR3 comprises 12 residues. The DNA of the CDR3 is TGTGCCTGGAGTGTTCAAGGAGGAGGCTACACCTTC. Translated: CAWSVQGGGYTF.

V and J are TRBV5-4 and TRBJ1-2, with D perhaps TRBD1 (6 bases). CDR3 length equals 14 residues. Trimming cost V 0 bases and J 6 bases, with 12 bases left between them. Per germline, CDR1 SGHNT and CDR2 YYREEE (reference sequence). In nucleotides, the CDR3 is TGTGCCAGCAGCTTGGACAGGGAAAACCATGGCTACACCTTC. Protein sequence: CASSLDRENHGYTF.

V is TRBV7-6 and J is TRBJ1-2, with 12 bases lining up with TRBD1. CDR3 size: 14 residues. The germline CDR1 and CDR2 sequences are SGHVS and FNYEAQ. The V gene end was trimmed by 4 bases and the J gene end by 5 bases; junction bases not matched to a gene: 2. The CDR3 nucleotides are TGTGCCAGCAGCTCGGGACAGGGGGCTTATGGCTACACCTTC. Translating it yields CASSSGQGAYGYTF.

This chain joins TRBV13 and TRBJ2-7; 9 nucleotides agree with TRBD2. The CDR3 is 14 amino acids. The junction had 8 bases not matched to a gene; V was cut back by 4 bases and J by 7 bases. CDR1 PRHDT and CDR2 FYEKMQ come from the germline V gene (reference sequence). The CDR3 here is CASSSGLAGSEQYF. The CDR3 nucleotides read TGTGCCAGCAGCTCTGGGCTAGCGGGGAGTGAGCAGTACTTC.

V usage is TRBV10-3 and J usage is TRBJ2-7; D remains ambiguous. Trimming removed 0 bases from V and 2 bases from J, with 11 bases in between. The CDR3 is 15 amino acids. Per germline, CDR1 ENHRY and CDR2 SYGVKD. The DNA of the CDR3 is TGTGCCATCAGTGAGTCTAAAAACAGCCCCTACGAGCAGTACTTC. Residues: CAISESKNSPYEQYF.

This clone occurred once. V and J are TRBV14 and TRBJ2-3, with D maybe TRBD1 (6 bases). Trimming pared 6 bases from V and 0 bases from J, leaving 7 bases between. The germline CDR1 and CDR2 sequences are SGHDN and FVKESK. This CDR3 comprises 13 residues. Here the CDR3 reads CASRQGSTDTQYF. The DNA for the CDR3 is TGTGCCAGCAGACAGGGTAGCACAGATACGCAGTATTTT.

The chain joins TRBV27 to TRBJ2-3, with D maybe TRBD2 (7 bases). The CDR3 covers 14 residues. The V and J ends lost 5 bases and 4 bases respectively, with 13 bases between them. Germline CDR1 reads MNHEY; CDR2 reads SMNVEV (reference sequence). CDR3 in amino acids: CASSIQGRADTQYF. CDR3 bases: TGTGCCAGCAGTATCCAGGGGAGGGCAGATACGCAGTATTTT.

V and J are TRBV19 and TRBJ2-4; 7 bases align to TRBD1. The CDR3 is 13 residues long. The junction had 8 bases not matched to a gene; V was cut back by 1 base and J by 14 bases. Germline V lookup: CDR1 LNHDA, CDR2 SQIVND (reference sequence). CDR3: CASSIGPGQLEYF. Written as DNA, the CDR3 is TGTGCCAGTAGTATAGGACCGGGACAGCTTGAGTACTTC.

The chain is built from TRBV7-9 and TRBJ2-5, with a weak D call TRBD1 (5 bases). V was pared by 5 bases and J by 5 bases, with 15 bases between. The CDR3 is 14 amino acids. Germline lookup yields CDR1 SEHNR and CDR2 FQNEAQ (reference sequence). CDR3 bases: TGTGCCAGCAGCCAAACTATGGGGCGGGAGACCCAGTACTTC. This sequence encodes CASSQTMGRETQYF.

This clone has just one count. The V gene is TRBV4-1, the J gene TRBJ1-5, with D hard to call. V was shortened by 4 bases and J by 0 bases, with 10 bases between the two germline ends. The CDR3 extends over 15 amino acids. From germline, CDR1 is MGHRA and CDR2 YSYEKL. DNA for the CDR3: TGCGCCAGCAGCCCCCGCTTTAGTAGCAATCAGCCCCAGCATTTT. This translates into CASSPRFSSNQPQHF.

CDR3 region: CASSLHQTRGYTF. Written as DNA, the CDR3 is TGCGCCAGCAGCTTGCACCAAACGCGTGGCTACACCTTC. The chain uses TRBV5-1 and TRBJ1-2, with unresolved D. Between the trimmed V and J ends, which lost 1 base and 7 bases, there was a span of 11 bases. Per the germline V gene, CDR1 is SGHRS and CDR2 is YFSETQ. This CDR3 is 13 amino acids long.

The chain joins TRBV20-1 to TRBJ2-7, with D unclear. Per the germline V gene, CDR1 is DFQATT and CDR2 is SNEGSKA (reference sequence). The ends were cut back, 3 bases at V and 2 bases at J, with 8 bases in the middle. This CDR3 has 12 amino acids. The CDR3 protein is CSASLSAYEQYF. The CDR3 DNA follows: TGCAGTGCTAGTTTGAGCGCCTACGAGCAGTACTTC.

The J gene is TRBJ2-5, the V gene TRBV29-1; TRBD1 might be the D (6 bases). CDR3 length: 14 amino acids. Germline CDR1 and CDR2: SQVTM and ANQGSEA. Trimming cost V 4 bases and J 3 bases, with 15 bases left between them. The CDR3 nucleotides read TGCAGCGTTGCTCCGAAAGGGGGAAAAGAGACCCAGTACTTC. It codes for CSVAPKGGKETQYF.

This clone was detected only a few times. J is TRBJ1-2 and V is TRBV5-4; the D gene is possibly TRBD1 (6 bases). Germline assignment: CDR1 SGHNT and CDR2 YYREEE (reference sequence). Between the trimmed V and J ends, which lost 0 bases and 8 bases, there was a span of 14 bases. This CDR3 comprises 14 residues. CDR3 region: CASSLAGGGGGYTF. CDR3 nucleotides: TGTGCCAGCAGCTTGGCTGGGGGCGGTGGAGGCTACACCTTC.

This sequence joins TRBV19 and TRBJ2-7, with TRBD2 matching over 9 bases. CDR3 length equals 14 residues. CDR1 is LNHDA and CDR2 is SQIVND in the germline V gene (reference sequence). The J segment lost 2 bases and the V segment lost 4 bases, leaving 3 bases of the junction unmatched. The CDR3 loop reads CASSRERGAYEQYF. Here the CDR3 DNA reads TGTGCCAGTAGTAGGGAGCGGGGGGCCTACGAGCAGTACTTC.

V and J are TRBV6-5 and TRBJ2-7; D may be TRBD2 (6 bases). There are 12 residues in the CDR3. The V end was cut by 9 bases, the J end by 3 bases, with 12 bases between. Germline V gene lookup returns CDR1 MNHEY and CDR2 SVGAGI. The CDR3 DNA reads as TGTGCCAGGGAGGGCGTTCTCTACGAGCAGTACTTC. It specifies CAREGVLYEQYF.

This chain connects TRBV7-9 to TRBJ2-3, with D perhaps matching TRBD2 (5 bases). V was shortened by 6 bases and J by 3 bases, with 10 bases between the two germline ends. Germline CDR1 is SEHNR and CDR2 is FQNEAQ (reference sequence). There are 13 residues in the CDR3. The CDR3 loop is CASSTDSTDTQYF. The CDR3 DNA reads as TGTGCCAGCAGTACGGACTCTACAGATACGCAGTATTTT.

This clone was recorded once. The CDR3 loop is CASSNRRRSSYEQYF. The CDR3 DNA follows: TGTGCCAGCAGCAATCGACGTAGGAGCTCCTACGAGCAGTACTTC. The rearrangement joins TRBV11-1 to TRBJ2-7; no clear D. The CDR3 sequence is 15 residues long. Germline assignment: CDR1 SGHAT and CDR2 FQDESV (reference sequence). The V end lost 5 bases, the J end lost 0 bases, and 14 bases lay between the germline ends.

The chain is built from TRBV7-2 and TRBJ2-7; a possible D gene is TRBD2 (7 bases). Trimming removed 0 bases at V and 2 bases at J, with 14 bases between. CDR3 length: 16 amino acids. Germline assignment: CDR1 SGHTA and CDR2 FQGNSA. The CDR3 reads CASSLARGGEAYEQYF. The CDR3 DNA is TGTGCCAGCAGCTTAGCGCGAGGGGGGGAGGCCTACGAGCAGTACTTC.

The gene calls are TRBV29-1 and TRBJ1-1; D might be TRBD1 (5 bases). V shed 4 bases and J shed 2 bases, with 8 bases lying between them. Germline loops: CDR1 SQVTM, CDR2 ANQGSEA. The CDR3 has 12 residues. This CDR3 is CSVGQGNTEAFF. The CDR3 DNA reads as TGCAGCGTTGGGCAGGGCAACACTGAAGCTTTCTTT.

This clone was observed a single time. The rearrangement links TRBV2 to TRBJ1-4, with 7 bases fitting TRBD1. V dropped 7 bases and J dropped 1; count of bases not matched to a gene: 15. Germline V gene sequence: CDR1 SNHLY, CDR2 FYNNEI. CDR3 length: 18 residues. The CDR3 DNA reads TGTGCCAGCAACTCCGGGCAGGGGGACGTGGAAACTAATGAAAAACTGTTTTTT. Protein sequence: CASNSGQGDVETNEKLFF.

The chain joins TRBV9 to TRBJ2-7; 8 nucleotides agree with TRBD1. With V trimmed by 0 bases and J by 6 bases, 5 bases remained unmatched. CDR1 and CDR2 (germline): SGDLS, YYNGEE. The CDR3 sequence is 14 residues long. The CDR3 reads CASSVGRGQSEQYF. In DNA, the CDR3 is TGTGCCAGCAGCGTAGGCAGGGGGCAGTCCGAGCAGTACTTC. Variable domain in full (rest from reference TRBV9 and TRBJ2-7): DSGVTQTPKHLITATGQRVTLRCSPRSGDLSVYWYQQSLDQGLQFLIQYYNGEERAKGNILERFSAQQFPDLHSELNLSSLELGDSALYFCASSVGRGQSEQYFGPGTRLTVT.

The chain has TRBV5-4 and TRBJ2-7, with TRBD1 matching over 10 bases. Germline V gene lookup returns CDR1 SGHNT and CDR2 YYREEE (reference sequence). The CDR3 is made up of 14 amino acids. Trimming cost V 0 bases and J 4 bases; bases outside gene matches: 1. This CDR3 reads CASSLGTGGYEQYF. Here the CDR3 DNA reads TGTGCCAGCAGCTTGGGGACAGGGGGGTACGAGCAGTACTTC.

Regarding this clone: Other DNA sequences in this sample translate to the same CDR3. Here the CDR3 reads CASSLVLYEQYF. The CDR3 bases are TGTGCCAGCAGCTTAGTATTGTACGAGCAGTACTTC. The chain recombines TRBV7-2 with TRBJ2-7, with D unclear. The CDR3 totals 12 residues. CDR1 and CDR2 (germline): SGHTA, FQGNSA. Trimming removed 1 base from V and 4 bases from J, with 5 bases in between.